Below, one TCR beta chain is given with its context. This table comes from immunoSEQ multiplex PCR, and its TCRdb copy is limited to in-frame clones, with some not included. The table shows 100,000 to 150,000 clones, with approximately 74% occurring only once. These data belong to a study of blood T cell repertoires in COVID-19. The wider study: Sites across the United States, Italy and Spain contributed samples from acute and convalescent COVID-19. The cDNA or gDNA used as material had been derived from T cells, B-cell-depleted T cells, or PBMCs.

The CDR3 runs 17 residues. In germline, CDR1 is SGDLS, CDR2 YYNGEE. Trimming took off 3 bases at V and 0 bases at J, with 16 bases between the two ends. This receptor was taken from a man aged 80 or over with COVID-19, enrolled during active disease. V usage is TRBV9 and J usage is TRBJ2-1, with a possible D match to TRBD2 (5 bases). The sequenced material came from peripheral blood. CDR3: CASSAEGSAGSYNEQFF. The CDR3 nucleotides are TGTGCCAGCAGCGCAGAGGGCAGCGCGGGCTCCTACAATGAGCAGTTCTTC.